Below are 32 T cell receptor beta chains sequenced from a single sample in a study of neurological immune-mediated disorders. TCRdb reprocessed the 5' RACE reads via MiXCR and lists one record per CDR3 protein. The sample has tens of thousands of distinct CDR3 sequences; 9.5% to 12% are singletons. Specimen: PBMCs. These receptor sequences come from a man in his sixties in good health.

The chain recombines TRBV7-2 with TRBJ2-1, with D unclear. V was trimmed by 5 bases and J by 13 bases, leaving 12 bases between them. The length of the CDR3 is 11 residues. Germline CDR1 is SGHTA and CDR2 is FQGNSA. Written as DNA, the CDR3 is TGTGCCAGCAGCCCCGGGCCAAACCAGTTCTTC. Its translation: CASSPGPNQFF.

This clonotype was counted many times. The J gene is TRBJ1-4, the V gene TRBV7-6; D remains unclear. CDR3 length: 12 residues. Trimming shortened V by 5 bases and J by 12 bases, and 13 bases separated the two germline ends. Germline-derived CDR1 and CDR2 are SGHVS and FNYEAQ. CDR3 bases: TGTGCCAGCAGCCTTCCGGACCTCGAACTGTTTTTT. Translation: CASSLPDLELFF.

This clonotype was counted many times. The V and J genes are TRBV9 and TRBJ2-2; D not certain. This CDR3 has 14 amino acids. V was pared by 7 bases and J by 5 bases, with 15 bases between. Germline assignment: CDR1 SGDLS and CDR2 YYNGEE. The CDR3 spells CASASRLGTGELFF. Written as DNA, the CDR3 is TGTGCCAGCGCATCGAGGCTTGGGACCGGGGAGCTGTTTTTT.

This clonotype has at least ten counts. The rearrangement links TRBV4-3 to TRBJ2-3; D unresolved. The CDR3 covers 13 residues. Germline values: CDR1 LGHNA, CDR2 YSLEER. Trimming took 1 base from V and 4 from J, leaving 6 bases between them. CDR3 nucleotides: TGCGCCAGCAGCCAAGCCGGCGCAGATACGCAGTATTTT. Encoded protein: CASSQAGADTQYF.

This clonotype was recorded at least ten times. Written as DNA, the CDR3 is TGCAGTGCCGACAATGGCGACGGAGAAGAGCCCCAGCATTTT. Its translation: CSADNGDGEEPQHF. The rearrangement uses TRBV20-1 and TRBJ1-5, with D hard to call. The germline V gene has CDR1 DFQATT and CDR2 SNEGSKA (reference sequence). The germline V and J ends were trimmed by 6 bases and 8 bases, with 20 bases remaining between them. The CDR3 covers 14 residues.

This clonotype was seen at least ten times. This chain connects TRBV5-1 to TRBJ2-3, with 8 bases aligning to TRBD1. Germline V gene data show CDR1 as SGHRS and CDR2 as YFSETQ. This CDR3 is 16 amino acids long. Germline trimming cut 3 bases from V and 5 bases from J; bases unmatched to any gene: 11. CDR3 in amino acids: CASSSSTGALGDTQYF. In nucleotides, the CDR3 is TGCGCCAGCAGCTCATCGACAGGGGCCCTGGGAGATACGCAGTATTTT.

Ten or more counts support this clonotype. CDR3 nucleotides: TGTGCCACCAGTGACTCCCATCGCACAGATACGCAGTATTTT. Translation gives CATSDSHRTDTQYF. The chain couples TRBV24-1 to TRBJ2-3; the D is unclear. The V gene's germline CDR1 is KGHDR and CDR2 SFDVKD. Trimming stripped 4 bases from V and 1 base from J, with 8 bases between. This CDR3 is 14 amino acids long.

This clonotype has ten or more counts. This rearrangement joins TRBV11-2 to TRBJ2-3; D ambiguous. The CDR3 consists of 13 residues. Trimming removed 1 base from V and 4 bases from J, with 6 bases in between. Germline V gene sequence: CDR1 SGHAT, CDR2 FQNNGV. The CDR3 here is CASSLGRADTQYF. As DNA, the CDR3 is TGTGCCAGCAGCTTAGGTCGGGCAGATACGCAGTATTTT.

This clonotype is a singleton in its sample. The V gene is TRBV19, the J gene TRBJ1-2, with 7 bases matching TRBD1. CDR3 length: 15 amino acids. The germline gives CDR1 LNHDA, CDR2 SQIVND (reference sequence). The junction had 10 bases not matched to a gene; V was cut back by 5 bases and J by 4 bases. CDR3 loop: CASSPRGRGFYGYTF. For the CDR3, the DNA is TGTGCCAGTAGTCCCCGGGGCAGGGGGTTCTATGGCTACACCTTC.

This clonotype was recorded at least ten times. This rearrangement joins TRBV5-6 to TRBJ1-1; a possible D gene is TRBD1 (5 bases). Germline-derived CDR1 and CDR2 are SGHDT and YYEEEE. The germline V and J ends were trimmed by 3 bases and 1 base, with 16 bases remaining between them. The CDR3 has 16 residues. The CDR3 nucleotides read TGTGCCAGCAGCTCGGCAGGGTTTGGAGGGAACACTGAAGCTTTCTTT. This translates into CASSSAGFGGNTEAFF.

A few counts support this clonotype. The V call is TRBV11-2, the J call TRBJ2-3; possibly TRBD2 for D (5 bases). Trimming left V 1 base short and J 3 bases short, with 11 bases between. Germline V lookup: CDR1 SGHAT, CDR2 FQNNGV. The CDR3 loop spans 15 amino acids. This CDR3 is CASSLGPGWTDTQYF. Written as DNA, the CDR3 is TGTGCCAGCAGCTTAGGGCCGGGGTGGACAGATACGCAGTATTTT.

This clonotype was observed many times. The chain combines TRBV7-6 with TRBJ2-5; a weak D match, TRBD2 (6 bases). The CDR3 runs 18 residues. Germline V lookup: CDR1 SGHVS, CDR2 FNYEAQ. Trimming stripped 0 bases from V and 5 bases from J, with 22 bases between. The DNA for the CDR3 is TGTGCCAGCAGCTTAGCCCTTTTCAGGGCGGGGTCCGGGGAGACCCAGTACTTC. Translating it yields CASSLALFRAGSGETQYF.

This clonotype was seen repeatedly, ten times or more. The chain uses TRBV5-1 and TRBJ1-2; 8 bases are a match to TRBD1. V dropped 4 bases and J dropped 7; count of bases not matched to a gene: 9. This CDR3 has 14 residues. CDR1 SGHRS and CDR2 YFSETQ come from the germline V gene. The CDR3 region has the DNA TGCGCCAGCAGCCGGACAGGGCCTGAAAGTGGCTACACCTTC. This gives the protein CASSRTGPESGYTF. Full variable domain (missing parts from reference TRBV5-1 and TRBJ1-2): KAGVTQTPRYLIKTRGQQVTLSCSPISGHRSVSWYQQTPGQGLQFLFEYFSETQRNKGNFPGRFSGRQFSNSRSEMNVSTLELGDSALYLCASSRTGPESGYTFGSGTRLTVV.

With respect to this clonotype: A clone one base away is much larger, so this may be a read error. CDR3 bases: TGCAGTGCCATAGGGTCGGCGAAGAGCCAAGAGACCCAGTACTTC. Its translation is CSAIGSAKSQETQYF. V usage is TRBV20-1 and J usage is TRBJ2-5; the D is unclear. The CDR3 contains 15 residues. CDR1 DFQATT and CDR2 SNEGSKA come from the germline V gene (reference sequence). The V and J ends lost 6 bases and 1 base respectively, with 18 bases between them.

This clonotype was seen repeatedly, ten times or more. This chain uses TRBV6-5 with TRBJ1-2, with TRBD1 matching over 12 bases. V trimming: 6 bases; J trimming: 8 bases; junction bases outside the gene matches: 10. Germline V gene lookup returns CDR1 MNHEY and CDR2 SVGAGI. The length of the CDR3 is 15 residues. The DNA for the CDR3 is TGTGCCAGCAGGTCCGGGACAGGGGGCTTGGGGGGCTACACCTTC. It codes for CASRSGTGGLGGYTF.

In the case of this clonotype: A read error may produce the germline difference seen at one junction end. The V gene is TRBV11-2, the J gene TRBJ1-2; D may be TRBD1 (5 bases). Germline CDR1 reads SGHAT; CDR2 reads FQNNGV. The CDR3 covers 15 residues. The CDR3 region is CANSPGGGSHYGYTF. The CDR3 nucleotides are TGTGCCAACAGCCCTGGTGGGGGGTCCCACTATGGCTACACCTTC.

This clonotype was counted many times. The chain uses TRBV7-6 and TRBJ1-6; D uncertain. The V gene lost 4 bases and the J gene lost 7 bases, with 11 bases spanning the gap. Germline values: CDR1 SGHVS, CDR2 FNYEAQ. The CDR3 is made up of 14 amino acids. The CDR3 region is CASSSTGINSPLHF. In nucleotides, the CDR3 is TGTGCCAGCAGCTCAACGGGGATAAATTCACCCCTCCACTTT.

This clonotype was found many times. The CDR3 DNA sequence: TGCGCCAGCAGCTTGAGCGTGACAGGGGCGCGAAGGCGCGGGGAGCTGTTTTTT. Translation: CASSLSVTGARRRGELFF. V usage is TRBV5-1 and J usage is TRBJ2-2; 8 nucleotides line up with TRBD1. Germline CDR1 reads SGHRS; CDR2 reads YFSETQ. V trimming: 1 base; J trimming: 7 bases; junction bases outside the gene matches: 15. The CDR3 has 18 amino acids.

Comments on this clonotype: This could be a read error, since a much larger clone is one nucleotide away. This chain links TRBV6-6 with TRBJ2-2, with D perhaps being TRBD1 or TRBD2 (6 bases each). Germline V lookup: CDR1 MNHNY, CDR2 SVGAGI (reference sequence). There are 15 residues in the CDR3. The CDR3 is CSSSPTKGGTGELFF. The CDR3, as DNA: TGTTCCAGCAGCCCTACGAAGGGGGGCACCGGGGAGCTGTTTTTT.

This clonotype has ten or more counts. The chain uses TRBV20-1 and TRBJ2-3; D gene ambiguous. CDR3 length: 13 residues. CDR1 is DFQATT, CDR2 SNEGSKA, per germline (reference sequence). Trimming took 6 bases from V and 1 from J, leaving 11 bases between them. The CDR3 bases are TGCAGTGCCCCGGCCTGGGGCACAGATACGCAGTATTTT. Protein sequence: CSAPAWGTDTQYF.

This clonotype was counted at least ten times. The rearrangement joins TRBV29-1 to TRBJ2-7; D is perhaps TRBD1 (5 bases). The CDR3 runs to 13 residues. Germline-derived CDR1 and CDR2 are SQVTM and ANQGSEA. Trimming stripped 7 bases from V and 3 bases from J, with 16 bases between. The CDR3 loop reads CSARSTGGYEQYF. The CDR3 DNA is TGCAGCGCCCGGTCTACAGGTGGCTACGAGCAGTACTTC.

The CDR3 region has the DNA TGTGCCAGCAGTAGGGCAGGGGGCAGTTCACCCCTCCACTTT. Translation gives CASSRAGGSSPLHF. The chain employs TRBV12-3 or TRBV12-4 and TRBJ1-6; TRBD1 matches 8 bases. V was clipped by 5 bases and J by 9 bases; unmatched bases: 6. The CDR3 extends over 14 amino acids.

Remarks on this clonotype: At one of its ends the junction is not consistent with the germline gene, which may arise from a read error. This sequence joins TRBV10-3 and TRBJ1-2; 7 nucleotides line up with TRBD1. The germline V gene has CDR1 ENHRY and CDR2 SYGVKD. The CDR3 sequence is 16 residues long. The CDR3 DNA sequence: TGTGCCATCTCCGGATCTAGCGACAGGGTAACATATGGCTATACCTTC. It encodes CAISGSSDRVTYGYTF.

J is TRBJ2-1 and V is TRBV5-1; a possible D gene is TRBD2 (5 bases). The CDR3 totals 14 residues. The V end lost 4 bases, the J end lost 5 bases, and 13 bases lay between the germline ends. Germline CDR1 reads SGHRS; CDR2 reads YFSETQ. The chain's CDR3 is CASSTLAGDNEQFF. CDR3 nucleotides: TGCGCCAGCAGCACTCTGGCCGGGGACAATGAGCAGTTCTTC. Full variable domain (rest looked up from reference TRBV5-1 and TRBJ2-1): KAGVTQTPRYLIKTRGQQVTLSCSPISGHRSVSWYQQTPGQGLQFLFEYFSETQRNKGNFPGRFSGRQFSNSRSEMNVSTLELGDSALYLCASSTLAGDNEQFFGPGTRLTVL.

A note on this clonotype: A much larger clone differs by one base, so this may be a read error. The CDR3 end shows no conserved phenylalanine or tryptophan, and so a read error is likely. The CDR3 nucleotides are TGCAGTGCTGTCCCCGGGACAGGGAGTGAAAAACTGTTTATT. The encoded protein is CSAVPGTGSEKLFI. The chain employs TRBV20-1 and TRBJ1-4; 9 nucleotides match TRBD1. The CDR3 loop spans 14 amino acids. Germline trimming cut 5 bases from V and 7 bases from J; bases unmatched to any gene: 8. CDR1 is DFQATT, CDR2 SNEGSKA, per germline (reference sequence).

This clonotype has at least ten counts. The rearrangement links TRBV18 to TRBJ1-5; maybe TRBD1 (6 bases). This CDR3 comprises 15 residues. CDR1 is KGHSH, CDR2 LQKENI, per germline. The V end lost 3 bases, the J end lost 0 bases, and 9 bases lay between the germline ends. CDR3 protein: CASSPDSYSNQPQHF. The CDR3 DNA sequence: TGTGCCAGCTCACCGGACAGCTATAGCAATCAGCCCCAGCATTTT.

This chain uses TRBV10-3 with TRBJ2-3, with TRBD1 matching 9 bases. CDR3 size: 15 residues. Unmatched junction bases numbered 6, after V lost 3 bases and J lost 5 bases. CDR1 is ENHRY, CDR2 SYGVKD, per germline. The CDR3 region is CAISDAQGAGDTQYF. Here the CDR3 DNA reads TGTGCCATCAGTGACGCACAGGGGGCCGGAGATACGCAGTATTTT.

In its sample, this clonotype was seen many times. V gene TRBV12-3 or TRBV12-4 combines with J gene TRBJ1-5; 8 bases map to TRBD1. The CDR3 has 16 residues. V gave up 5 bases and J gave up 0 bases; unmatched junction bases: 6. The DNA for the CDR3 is TGTGCCAGCAGTGAACAGGGGGGGCTTAGCAATCAGCCCCAGCATTTT. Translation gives CASSEQGGLSNQPQHF.

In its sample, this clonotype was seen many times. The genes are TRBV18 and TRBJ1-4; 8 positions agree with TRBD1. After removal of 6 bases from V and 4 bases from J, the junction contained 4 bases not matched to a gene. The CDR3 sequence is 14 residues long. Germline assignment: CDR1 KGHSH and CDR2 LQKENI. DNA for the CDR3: TGTGCCAGCTCGCTCGACAGGGGTAATGAAAAACTGTTTTTT. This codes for CASSLDRGNEKLFF.

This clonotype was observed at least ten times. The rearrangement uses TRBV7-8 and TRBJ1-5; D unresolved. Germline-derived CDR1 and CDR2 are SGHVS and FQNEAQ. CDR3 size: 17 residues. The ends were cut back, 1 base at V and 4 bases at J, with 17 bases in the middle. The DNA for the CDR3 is TGTGCCAGCAGCTTAGGGCCGGCCAGTACCCCAAATCAGCCCCAGCATTTT. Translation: CASSLGPASTPNQPQHF.

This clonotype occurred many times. In nucleotides, the CDR3 is TGTGCCAGCAACTCGAGGTTCCGGGGGAACTATGGCTACACCTTC. It specifies CASNSRFRGNYGYTF. V is TRBV28 and J is TRBJ1-2, with D perhaps matching TRBD1 (5 bases). Per germline, CDR1 MDHEN and CDR2 SYDVKM. V lost 7 bases and J lost 2, with 17 bases in between. The CDR3 has 15 amino acids.

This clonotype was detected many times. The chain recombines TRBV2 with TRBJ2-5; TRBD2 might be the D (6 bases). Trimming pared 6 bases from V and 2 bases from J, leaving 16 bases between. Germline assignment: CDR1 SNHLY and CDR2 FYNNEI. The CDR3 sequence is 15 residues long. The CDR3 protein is CASRPGDLGQETQYF. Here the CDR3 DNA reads TGTGCCAGCAGGCCCGGGGACTTGGGGCAAGAGACCCAGTACTTC.